These 26 T cell receptor beta chains were all obtained from the same sample, sequenced in a study of blood T cells in healthy people across ages. A J-beta primer mix and a sample-barcoded 5' primer were used in a second PCR of roughly 6 to 11 cycles. Using its own MiXCR run on the 5' RACE reads, TCRdb lists one record per CDR3 protein. Here the sample spans around 1.5 million distinct CDR3 sequences, 42% being singletons. The sequenced sample consisted of blood. The receptors come from a woman younger than 30 in good health.

A few counts support this clonotype. The V call is TRBV4-1, the J call TRBJ2-2; D remains ambiguous. Germline CDR1 and CDR2: MGHRA and YSYEKL. V lost 5 bases to trimming and J lost 2 bases, with 15 bases between them. The CDR3 is made up of 16 amino acids. CDR3 in amino acids: CASSVHPSDNTGELFF. The CDR3 region has the DNA TGCGCCAGCAGCGTCCACCCCTCGGACAACACCGGGGAGCTGTTTTTT.

V is TRBV20-1 and J is TRBJ1-5; no definite D call. The CDR3 is 12 residues long. Germline lookup yields CDR1 DFQATT and CDR2 SNEGSKA (reference sequence). V dropped 3 bases and J dropped 5 bases, with 8 bases sitting between them. The CDR3 region has the DNA TGCAGTGCTAGTGGCCTTGATCAGCCCCAGCATTTT. Translation: CSASGLDQPQHF.

The V and J genes are TRBV6-5 and TRBJ2-7; TRBD2 aligns across 10 bases. The J segment lost 1 base and the V segment lost 2 bases, leaving 5 bases of the junction unmatched. CDR3 length equals 16 residues. Germline CDR1 and CDR2: MNHEY and SVGAGI. CDR3 in amino acids: CASSYGGLANSYEQYF. The CDR3 region has the DNA TGTGCCAGCAGTTACGGGGGACTAGCGAATTCCTACGAGCAGTACTTC.

This clonotype has a handful of counts. This rearrangement joins TRBV7-2 to TRBJ2-1; either TRBD1 or TRBD2 may fit D (6 bases each). V was cut by 2 bases and J by 3 bases, with 14 bases left in between. This CDR3 has 16 residues. Per the germline V gene, CDR1 is SGHTA and CDR2 is FQGNSA. CDR3 amino acids: CASSLPRGAGYNEQFF. The DNA for the CDR3 is TGTGCCAGCAGCTTACCAAGGGGGGCCGGCTACAATGAGCAGTTCTTC.

This rearrangement joins TRBV4-1 to TRBJ2-1, with 10 bases aligning to TRBD2. The trim removed 2 bases at V and 0 bases at J, leaving 13 bases unmatched. The CDR3 covers 20 residues. In germline, CDR1 is MGHRA, CDR2 YSYEKL. CDR3 residues: CASSQPDGLADLYSYNEQFF. Here the CDR3 DNA reads TGCGCCAGCAGCCAACCCGATGGACTAGCGGATTTATACTCCTACAATGAGCAGTTCTTC.

This clonotype was seen more than once but under ten times. The chain joins TRBV29-1 to TRBJ2-1, with 7 bases fitting TRBD2. The CDR3 is 15 residues long. CDR1 is SQVTM and CDR2 is ANQGSEA in the germline V gene. V dropped 4 bases and J dropped 7; count of bases not matched to a gene: 13. The DNA for the CDR3 is TGCAGCGTTGGTGGCGGGGCTAGCGGCTATAATGAGCAGTTCTTC. This translates into CSVGGGASGYNEQFF.

The chain joins TRBV9 to TRBJ1-1; D may be TRBD1 (6 bases). Trimming left V 4 bases short and J 5 bases short, with 12 bases between. The CDR3 is made up of 13 amino acids. Per germline, CDR1 SGDLS and CDR2 YYNGEE. CDR3 sequence (DNA): TGTGCCAGCAGCACCCTAGACAGGACTGAAGCTTTCTTT. Translated, it gives CASSTLDRTEAFF.

The chain combines TRBV12-3 or TRBV12-4 with TRBJ1-1, with a tentative D call TRBD1 (6 bases). This CDR3 contains 14 residues. V lost 7 bases and J lost 6, with 18 bases in between. Here the CDR3 DNA reads TGTGCCAGCACCCCCGGGGGGGCGATGGCTGAAGCTTTCTTT. Amino acid sequence: CASTPGGAMAEAFF.

The chain uses TRBV27 and TRBJ2-1, with D perhaps matching TRBD2 (6 bases). The CDR3 has 17 amino acids. The V and J ends lost 1 base and 5 bases respectively, with 18 bases between them. From germline, CDR1 is MNHEY and CDR2 SMNVEV (reference sequence). The CDR3 loop is CASSLYGSAFEDNEQFF. CDR3 bases: TGTGCCAGCAGTTTATACGGGAGCGCTTTTGAAGACAATGAGCAGTTCTTC.

The chain combines TRBV5-1 with TRBJ2-1, with D unresolved. Judging by the DNA end, TRBJ2-7 fits better; the J call may be wrong. There are 16 residues in the CDR3. Germline CDR1 and CDR2: SGHRS and YFSETQ. The CDR3 nucleotides read TGCGCCAGCAGCTTGGAACCCCGACTCTCCTACAATGAGCAGTACTTC. This gives the protein CASSLEPRLSYNEQYF.

V gene TRBV5-1 combines with J gene TRBJ1-4, with TRBD1 matching over 7 bases. This CDR3 contains 16 residues. Germline V gene lookup returns CDR1 SGHRS and CDR2 YFSETQ. V lost 4 bases and J lost 0; bases outside the gene matches: 6. The DNA for the CDR3 is TGCGCCAGCAGCAAGGGACAGAAAGCAACTAATGAAAAACTGTTTTTT. Its translation is CASSKGQKATNEKLFF.

This clonotype was detected only a few times. The chain links TRBV29-1 to TRBJ2-7, with D hard to call. CDR1 SQVTM and CDR2 ANQGSEA come from the germline V gene. The length of the CDR3 is 13 residues. V lost 2 bases and J lost 5, with 13 bases in between. The CDR3 loop is CSVELRLSHEQYF. CDR3 sequence (DNA): TGCAGCGTTGAACTCCGCTTAAGCCACGAGCAGTACTTC.

This chain joins TRBV11-1 and TRBJ2-1; D is uncertain. The ends were cut back, 4 bases at V and 5 bases at J, with 24 bases in the middle. Germline lookup yields CDR1 SGHAT and CDR2 FQDESV (reference sequence). CDR3 length: 18 residues. The DNA for the CDR3 is TGTGCCAGCAGCTCCAGGATGGCCCCCTTCGACATTAACAATGAGCAGTTCTTC. Protein: CASSSRMAPFDINNEQFF.

Concerning this clonotype: A much larger clone sits a single nucleotide away, making a read error possible. The V call is TRBV11-2, the J call TRBJ2-7; the match to TRBD1 covers 7 bases. CDR1 is SGHAT and CDR2 is FQNNGV in the germline V gene. V was pared by 5 bases and J by 1 base, with 5 bases of the junction left unmatched. The CDR3 covers 14 residues. CDR3 in amino acids: CASSVGQRSYEQYF. The CDR3 DNA reads TGTGCCAGCAGCGTGGGACAGAGATCCTACGAGCAGTACTTC.

This clonotype occurred a few times. The chain carries TRBV12-3 or TRBV12-4 and TRBJ2-5; D uncertain. This CDR3 comprises 13 residues. Trimming stripped 6 bases from V and 4 bases from J, with 12 bases between. The CDR3 loop reads CASSPTTRETQYF. CDR3 bases: TGTGCCAGCAGCCCTACTACTCGAGAGACCCAGTACTTC.

J is TRBJ2-3 and V is TRBV6-5; D gene uncertain. The CDR3 covers 14 residues. CDR1 is MNHEY, CDR2 SVGAGI, per germline. The ends were cut back, 2 bases at V and 3 bases at J, with 9 bases in the middle. The DNA for the CDR3 is TGTGCCAGCAGTTACCGTACCAATACAGATACGCAGTATTTT. This encodes CASSYRTNTDTQYF.

This clonotype was observed a few times. The chain employs TRBV7-9 and TRBJ2-1; D might be TRBD2 (7 bases). V lost 1 base, J lost 5 bases, and 12 bases lay in between. There are 15 residues in the CDR3. Germline lookup yields CDR1 SEHNR and CDR2 FQNEAQ (reference sequence). The CDR3 DNA is TGTGCCAGCAGCTTAGGGGGGGGCCCGCACAATGAGCAGTTCTTC. Protein: CASSLGGGPHNEQFF.

The J gene is TRBJ2-5, the V gene TRBV10-3, with D possibly being TRBD2 (6 bases). The CDR3 has 15 residues. Between the trimmed V and J ends, which lost 3 bases and 3 bases, there was a span of 14 bases. Germline lookup yields CDR1 ENHRY and CDR2 SYGVKD. CDR3 coding DNA: TGTGCCATCAGTGATGGGCGACTAGAGAAAGAGACCCAGTACTTC. This sequence encodes CAISDGRLEKETQYF.

V gene TRBV20-1 combines with J gene TRBJ2-3; D gene ambiguous. V lost 1 base, J lost 2 bases, and 28 bases lay in between. Per germline, CDR1 DFQATT and CDR2 SNEGSKA (reference sequence). The CDR3 loop spans 20 amino acids. The DNA for the CDR3 is TGCAGTGCTAGAGGCGAATCATTACCCCCTCAGATCTATTCCACAGATACGCAGTATTTT. Its translation is CSARGESLPPQIYSTDTQYF.

This clonotype showed up just once. One base away lies a much larger clone, so this may be a sequencing read error. The CDR3 nucleotides are TGCAGTGCTGCTGGGGTAGCGGTCACAGATACGCAGTATTTT. The encoded protein is CSAAGVAVTDTQYF. This chain joins TRBV20-1 and TRBJ2-3, with D perhaps TRBD2 (6 bases). Germline V gives CDR1 DFQATT, CDR2 SNEGSKA (reference sequence). Trimming pared 5 bases from V and 2 bases from J, leaving 14 bases between. The CDR3 spans 14 residues.

This chain connects TRBV7-9 to TRBJ1-1, with D perhaps TRBD1 (5 bases). The CDR3 runs 14 residues. The germline V and J ends were trimmed by 1 base and 4 bases, with 10 bases remaining between them. Per the germline V gene, CDR1 is SEHNR and CDR2 is FQNEAQ (reference sequence). This chain's CDR3 is CASSLVGDSTEAFF. Here the CDR3 DNA reads TGTGCCAGCAGCTTAGTGGGGGATAGCACTGAAGCTTTCTTT.

Only a few counts were recorded for this clonotype. This chain joins TRBV29-1 and TRBJ1-1, with TRBD1 matching 7 bases. This CDR3 has 13 residues. The ends lost 2 bases at V and 8 bases at J; junction bases unmatched: 8. Germline V gene data show CDR1 as SQVTM and CDR2 as ANQGSEA. The CDR3 DNA sequence: TGCAGCGTTGAACCAGGGGGGCGGACGGAAGCTTTCTTT. Translating gives CSVEPGGRTEAFF.

This chain links TRBV7-2 with TRBJ2-1; 8 bases match TRBD2. The CDR3 has 15 residues. The germline V gene encodes CDR1 SGHTA and CDR2 FQGNSA. V was pared by 3 bases and J by 8 bases, with 9 bases of the junction left unmatched. In nucleotides, the CDR3 is TGTGCCAGCAGCTTTCTCGGGGGGGCTAGCTATGAGCAGTTCTTC. This translates into CASSFLGGASYEQFF.

This clonotype was observed a few times. The chain is built from TRBV7-2 and TRBJ2-1; the match to TRBD2 covers 9 bases. The germline CDR1 and CDR2 sequences are SGHTA and FQGNSA. The CDR3 is 15 residues long. The CDR3 DNA sequence: TGTGCTCTGGCCCGGCGGGGGGGCAAATACAATGAGCAGTTCTTC. Translated, it gives CALARRGGKYNEQFF.

The J gene is TRBJ2-1, the V gene TRBV6-2 or TRBV6-3; D gene ambiguous. There are 21 residues in the CDR3. V was shortened by 0 bases and J by 6 bases, with 30 bases between the two germline ends. From germline, CDR1 is MNHEY and CDR2 SVGEGT. CDR3 DNA: TGTGCCAGCAGTTACTCGATAGTCCTGAATGAGCTGGGGTGGTCGTCCAATGAGCAGTTCTTC. Translation gives CASSYSIVLNELGWSSNEQFF.

The chain uses TRBV29-1 and TRBJ1-1; a possible D gene is TRBD1 (5 bases). The CDR3 runs to 13 residues. The germline V gene has CDR1 SQVTM and CDR2 ANQGSEA. Trimming removed 1 base at V and 3 bases at J, with 9 bases between. The CDR3 nucleotides are TGCAGCGTTGAAGGCAGGGAATACACTGAAGCTTTCTTT. Protein sequence: CSVEGREYTEAFF.